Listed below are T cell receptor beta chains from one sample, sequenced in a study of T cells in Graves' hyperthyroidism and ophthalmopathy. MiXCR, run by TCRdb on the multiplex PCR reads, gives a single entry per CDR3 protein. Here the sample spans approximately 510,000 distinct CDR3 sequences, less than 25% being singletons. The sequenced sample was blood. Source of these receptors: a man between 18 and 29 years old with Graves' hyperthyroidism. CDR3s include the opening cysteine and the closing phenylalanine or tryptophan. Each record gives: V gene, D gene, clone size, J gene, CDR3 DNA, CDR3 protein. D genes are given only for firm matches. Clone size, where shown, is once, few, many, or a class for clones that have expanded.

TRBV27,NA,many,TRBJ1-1,TGTGCCAGCAGTTTAACGTGGAGAAACACTGAAGCTTTCTTT,CASSLTWRNTEAFF
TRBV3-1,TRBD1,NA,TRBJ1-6,TGTGCCAGCAGCCAAGGAGGGACAGCTAATTCACCCCTCCACTTT,CASSQGGTANSPLHF
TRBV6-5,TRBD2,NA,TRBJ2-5,TGTGCCAGCAGTTACTCGAGCGGGACGCAAGAGACCCAGTACTTC,CASSYSSGTQETQYF
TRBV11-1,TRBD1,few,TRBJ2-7,TGTGCCAGCAGCTTATCACCGGGACAGGGGGCGGGGGAGCAGTACTTC,CASSLSPGQGAGEQYF
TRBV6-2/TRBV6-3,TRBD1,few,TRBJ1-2,TGTGCCAGCAGTTACGACAGGGCAGGTGGCTACACCTTC,CASSYDRAGGYTF
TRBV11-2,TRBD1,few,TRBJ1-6,TGTGCCAGCAGCCGGGACAGACTGAATTCACCCCTCCACTTT,CASSRDRLNSPLHF
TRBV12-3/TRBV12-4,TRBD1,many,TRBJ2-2,TGTGCCAGCAGCGTATGGACAGGGCAATCGGGCGGGGAGCTGTTTTTT,CASSVWTGQSGGELFF
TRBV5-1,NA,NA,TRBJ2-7,TGCGCCAGCAGCTTGGGGGACGGGCCGGGCCCTACCTACGAGCAGTACTTC,CASSLGDGPGPTYEQYF
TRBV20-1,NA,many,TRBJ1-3,TGCAGTGCTAGCCGCGCTGGGCAAGGAAACACCATATATTTT,CSASRAGQGNTIYF
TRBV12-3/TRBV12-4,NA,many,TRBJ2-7,TGTGCCAGCAGTTTACAGGGGACGGGCGAGCAGTACTTC,CASSLQGTGEQYF
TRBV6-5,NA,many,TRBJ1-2,TGTGCCAGCAGCCAGAGAACAGGCTATGGCTACACCTTC,CASSQRTGYGYTF
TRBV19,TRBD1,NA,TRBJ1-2,TGTGCCAGTAGTTCCTGGACAGGTCTCGACTATGGCTACACCTTC,CASSSWTGLDYGYTF
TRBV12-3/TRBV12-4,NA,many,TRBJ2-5,TGTGCCAGCAGCGGACCCGTGATCCAAGAGACCCAGTACTTC,CASSGPVIQETQYF
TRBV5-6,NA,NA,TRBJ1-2,TGTGCCAGCAGCTGGGGGCCGGGGGCGGGCTATGGCTACACCTTC,CASSWGPGAGYGYTF
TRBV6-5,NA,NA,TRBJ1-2,TGTGCCAGCAGTTACGATGGGGATGGTGGCTACACCTTC,CASSYDGDGGYTF
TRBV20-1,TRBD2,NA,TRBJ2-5,TGCAGTGCTACACCACGACTAGCGGGGGCCGGATGGGAGACCCAGTACTTC,CSATPRLAGAGWETQYF
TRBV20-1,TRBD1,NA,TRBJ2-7,TGCAGTGCTAGACCGGGGACAGGGCTGTACTACGAGCAGTACTTC,CSARPGTGLYYEQYF
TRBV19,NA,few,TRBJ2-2,TGTGCCAGTCGGTGGTCCAGCGGATCTACCGGGGAGCTGTTTTTT,CASRWSSGSTGELFF
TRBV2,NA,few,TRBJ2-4,TGTGCCAGCAGTGCCCCGATCGACAGGAGAGCCAAAAACATTCAGTACTTC,CASSAPIDRRAKNIQYF
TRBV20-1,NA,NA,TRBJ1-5,TGCAGTACAACGGACTCCGGGAGCAATCAGCCCCAGCATTTT,CSTTDSGSNQPQHF
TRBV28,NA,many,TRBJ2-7,TGTGCCAGCAGTTTGTTCGAAAACTCCTACGAGCAGTACTTC,CASSLFENSYEQYF
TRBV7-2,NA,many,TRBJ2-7,TGTGCCAGCAGCGTGCAGGGGATTGCCTCCTACGAGCAGTACTTC,CASSVQGIASYEQYF
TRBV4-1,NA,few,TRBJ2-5,TGCGCCAGCAGCCAAGGACTAGTCCTCCCCGAGACCCAGTACTTC,CASSQGLVLPETQYF
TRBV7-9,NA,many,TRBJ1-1,TGTGCCAGCTCGGGGCCGGGGACTGAAGCTTTCTTT,CASSGPGTEAFF
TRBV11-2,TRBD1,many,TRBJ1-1,TGTGCCAGCAGCCCGGGACAGCCGGGGAAGAACACTGAAGCTTTCTTT,CASSPGQPGKNTEAFF
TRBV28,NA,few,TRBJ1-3,TGTGCCAGCAGTATCAATAAAGGCCACGGCCTCTCTGGAAACACCATATATTTT,CASSINKGHGLSGNTIYF
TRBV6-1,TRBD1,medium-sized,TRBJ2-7,TGTGCCAGCAGTGAAGGGACAGGGGGCTCCTACGAGCAGTACTTC,CASSEGTGGSYEQYF
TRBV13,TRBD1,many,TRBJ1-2,TGTGCCAGCAGCTTTGGACAGGTCGAAGCCATATTC,CASSFGQVEAIF
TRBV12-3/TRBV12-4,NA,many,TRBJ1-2,TGTGCCAGCAGTCATTCGACGGTCTATGGCTACACCTTC,CASSHSTVYGYTF
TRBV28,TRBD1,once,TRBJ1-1,TGTGCCAGCAGTTCGGGACAGGGGGCCGGCACTGAAGCTTTCTTT,CASSSGQGAGTEAFF
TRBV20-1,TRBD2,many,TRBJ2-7,TGCAGTGCTTATCTGGCCAGGGAGGGCGAGCAGTACTTC,CSAYLAREGEQYF
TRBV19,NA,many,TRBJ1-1,TGTGCCACCTCGGCAGGGGCCCCCATGAACACTGAAGCTTTCTTT,CATSAGAPMNTEAFF
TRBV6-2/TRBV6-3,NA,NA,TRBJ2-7,TGTGCCAGCAGCCTGGCCCTCTTCGAGCAGTACTTC,CASSLALFEQYF
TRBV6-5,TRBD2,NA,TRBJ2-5,TGTGCCAGCAGATTAGCGGGTGCTAAAGAGACCCAGTACTTC,CASRLAGAKETQYF
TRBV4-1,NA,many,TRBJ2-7,TGCGCCAGCAGCCAGGCCGGACACTCCTACGAGCAGTACTTC,CASSQAGHSYEQYF
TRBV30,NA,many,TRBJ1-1,TGTGCCTGGACGGAGACATCATTGAACACTGAAGCTTTCTTT,CAWTETSLNTEAFF
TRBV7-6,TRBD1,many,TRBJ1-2,TGTGCCAGCAGCGGGTCCGGGACAGGGTTCGGTGGCTACACCTTC,CASSGSGTGFGGYTF
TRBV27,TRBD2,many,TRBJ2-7,TGTGCCAGCAGTTTAAGAGGACTAGCGGAGACCTACGAGCAGTACTTC,CASSLRGLAETYEQYF
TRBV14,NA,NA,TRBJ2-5,TGTGCCAGCAGCCGGAATATGGGGGGCGGGGCCCCCCAAGAGACCCAGTACTTC,CASSRNMGGGAPQETQYF
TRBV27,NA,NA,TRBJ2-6,TGTGCCAGCAGTTTATCCGGCAGGGCCCGGACTGGGGCCAACGTCCTGACTTTC,CASSLSGRARTGANVLTF
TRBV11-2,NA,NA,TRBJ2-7,TGTGCCAGCAGCTTAAGTCTAACCACAGGGAAATACGAGCAGTACTTC,CASSLSLTTGKYEQYF